The rows below give T cell receptor beta chains drawn from one sample of a study of PD-1 blockade in classical Hodgkin lymphoma. TCRdb keeps only in-frame clones here, not all; method: immunoSEQ multiplex PCR. The top ten hold nearly 5% of the sample, which has about 46,000 clones, approximately 90% seen once. The sequencing input was peripheral blood mononuclear cells (PBMCs). These receptors were taken from a human donor with classical Hodgkin lymphoma. Each CDR3 is given with its conserved first and last residue. The order of the fields is CDR3 protein, CDR3 DNA, D gene, J gene, clone size, V gene. The D gene is left open where the match is weak. Clone size appears in some rows only: once, few, many, or a class for an expanded clone.

CASSSGLAGHTGELFF,TGTGCCAGCAGCTCGGGACTAGCGGGACACACCGGGGAGCTGTTTTTT,TRBD2,TRBJ2-2,.,TRBV5-4
CASSTQGANGYTF,TGTGCCAGCAGCACACAGGGGGCAAATGGCTACACCTTC,TRBD1,TRBJ1-2,.,TRBV7-9
CASSDTDTQYF,TGCGCCAGCAGCGACACAGATACGCAGTATTTT,.,TRBJ2-3,.,TRBV5-1
CASSPGGKETQYF,TGTGCCAGCTCACCAGGCGGGAAAGAGACCCAGTACTTC,.,TRBJ2-5,.,TRBV18
CASSLGDTDTQYF,TGTGCCAGCAGTTTAGGAGACACAGATACGCAGTATTTT,.,TRBJ2-3,few,TRBV27
CASSLSRGNNGELFF,TGTGCCAGCAGCTTATCCAGGGGGAATAACGGGGAGCTGTTTTTT,TRBD1,TRBJ2-2,.,TRBV11-2
CASSLGWGPKQFF,TGTGCCAGCAGTTTGGGGTGGGGTCCTAAGCAGTTCTTC,.,TRBJ2-1,.,TRBV27
CASSLSVGSGYNEQFF,TGTGCCAGCAGCTTAAGTGTTGGTAGCGGATACAATGAGCAGTTCTTC,.,TRBJ2-1,.,TRBV5-6
CASSLAGTGTEAFF,TGTGCCAGCAGCTTAGCAGGGACGGGGACTGAAGCTTTCTTT,.,TRBJ1-1,.,TRBV7-9
CASMLAGQYEQYF,TGTGCCAGCATGCTAGCGGGGCAATACGAGCAGTACTTC,TRBD2,TRBJ2-7,.,TRBV2
CSVTGPNTGELFF,TGCAGCGTTACAGGGCCGAACACCGGGGAGCTGTTTTTT,.,TRBJ2-2,.,TRBV29-1
CASSQDRGTSVDTQYF,TGTGCCAGCAGCCAAGATCGGGGAACCTCCGTAGATACGCAGTATTTT,.,TRBJ2-3,.,TRBV14
CASSLSSGTFFLGPNEQFF,TGCGCCAGCAGCCTAAGTAGCGGGACGTTTTTTTTAGGCCCCAATGAGCAGTTCTTC,TRBD2,TRBJ2-1,once,TRBV5-1
CAWELTSYNEQFF,TGTGCCTGGGAACTTACTTCCTACAATGAGCAGTTCTTC,.,TRBJ2-1,few,TRBV30
CASSRPTGVEVGELFF,TGTGCCAGCAGCCGCCCCACAGGGGTTGAAGTCGGGGAGCTGTTTTTT,TRBD1,TRBJ2-2,.,TRBV7-8
CASGLGLGADTEAFF,TGTGCTAGTGGTTTGGGCCTAGGAGCGGACACTGAAGCTTTCTTT,.,TRBJ1-1,.,TRBV12-5
CASSLVGSSYNEQFF,TGTGCCAGCAGCTTGGTCGGGAGCTCCTACAATGAGCAGTTCTTC,.,TRBJ2-1,.,TRBV5-6
CASSPGQLNTEAFF,TGTGCCAGCAGCCCCGGACAATTGAACACTGAAGCTTTCTTT,.,TRBJ1-1,.,TRBV27
CASSVGTGVSFF,TGTGCCAGCAGCGTGGGCACAGGGGTCTCGTTCTTC,TRBD1,TRBJ2-1,.,TRBV9
CASSYSTGLNTEAFF,TGTGCCAGCAGTTACTCGACAGGGTTGAACACTGAAGCTTTCTTT,TRBD1,TRBJ1-1,.,TRBV6-5
CASSQVLGGSYEQYF,TGTGCCAGCAGCCAGGTCCTAGGGGGGTCCTACGAGCAGTACTTC,.,TRBJ2-7,.,TRBV4-2
CASSLRVQETQYF,TGTGCCAGCAGCTTGCGGGTCCAAGAGACCCAGTACTTC,.,TRBJ2-5,.,TRBV5-8
CASSPGVTNEKLFF,TGTGCCAGCTCACCAGGGGTCACTAATGAAAAACTGTTTTTT,.,TRBJ1-4,.,TRBV18
CASSLVSNEQFF,TGCGCCAGCAGCTTAGTAAGTAATGAGCAGTTCTTC,.,TRBJ2-1,.,TRBV5-1
CTSSLTENTEAFF,TGCACCAGCAGCTTGACAGAGAACACTGAAGCTTTCTTT,.,TRBJ1-1,.,TRBV1
CATSRAREGANVLTF,TGTGCCACCAGCAGGGCCCGAGAAGGGGCCAACGTCCTGACTTTC,.,TRBJ2-6,once,TRBV15
CASSPGAGFEQYF,TGTGCCAGCTCACCAGGGGCAGGGTTTGAGCAGTACTTC,.,TRBJ2-7,.,TRBV18
CASVLSGSADTQYF,TGTGCCAGCGTCTTGAGCGGGAGTGCAGATACGCAGTATTTT,TRBD2,TRBJ2-3,.,TRBV28
CASGGGDGNQPQHF,TGTGCCAGCGGCGGGGGGGACGGCAATCAGCCCCAGCATTTT,.,TRBJ1-5,.,TRBV9
CASSFRAASSYEQYF,TGTGCCAGCAGCTTCCGGGCGGCTAGCTCCTACGAGCAGTACTTC,.,TRBJ2-7,.,TRBV7-3
CSVVGSGDEQYF,TGCAGCGTTGTGGGGTCGGGGGACGAGCAGTACTTC,.,TRBJ2-7,.,TRBV29-1
CASSLRGTSGYGVTDTQYF,TGTGCCAGCAGCCTTCGCGGGACTAGCGGGTACGGAGTCACAGATACGCAGTATTTT,TRBD2,TRBJ2-3,.,TRBV9
CASSLKGRNTGELFF,TGTGCCAGCAGCTTAAAGGGCCGAAACACCGGGGAGCTGTTTTTT,.,TRBJ2-2,few,TRBV5-4
CASSPGGAESYGYTF,TGTGCCAGCAGCCCCGGGGGGGCGGAAAGCTATGGCTACACCTTC,.,TRBJ1-2,.,TRBV6-6
CASSVGQGGTEAFF,TGTGCCAGCAGTGTGGGACAGGGAGGGACTGAAGCTTTCTTT,TRBD1,TRBJ1-1,.,TRBV6-1
CASSTEGLQPYNEQFF,TGTGCCAGCAGCACAGAGGGACTACAGCCTTACAATGAGCAGTTCTTC,TRBD2,TRBJ2-1,.,TRBV11-2
CAISSGTGDGIQYF,TGTGCCATCAGTTCGGGGACAGGGGATGGCATTCAGTACTTC,TRBD1,TRBJ2-4,once,TRBV10-3
CASSLGDNEQFF,TGTGCCAGCAGTTTGGGAGACAATGAGCAGTTCTTC,.,TRBJ2-1,.,TRBV28
CASSFSFGSGYTF,TGCGCCAGCAGCTTTTCCTTTGGGAGCGGCTACACCTTC,.,TRBJ1-2,.,TRBV5-1
CASSPKLGGSNEQFF,TGTGCCAGCAGCCCAAAACTGGGCGGGAGCAATGAGCAGTTCTTC,TRBD2,TRBJ2-1,.,TRBV5-4
CAIRGTGVDGYTF,TGTGCCATCAGGGGGACAGGGGTCGATGGCTACACCTTC,TRBD1,TRBJ1-2,.,TRBV10-3
CSGRGLALNTDTQYF,TGCAGCGGACGAGGACTAGCCCTAAACACAGATACGCAGTATTTT,TRBD2,TRBJ2-3,.,TRBV29-1
CASSLARAGYSRRNTEAFF,TGTGCCAGCAGCTTAGCCAGGGCAGGCTACTCTCGCCGGAACACTGAAGCTTTCTTT,.,TRBJ1-1,.,TRBV7-8
CASSGTGTFGQPQHF,TGCGCCAGCAGCGGGACAGGGACTTTTGGTCAGCCCCAGCATTTT,TRBD1,TRBJ1-5,.,TRBV5-1
CASSDSGTGDQPQHF,TGTGCCAGTAGTGACTCCGGGACAGGGGATCAGCCCCAGCATTTT,TRBD1,TRBJ1-5,.,TRBV19
CASSLRLAGGNNEQFF,TGCGCCAGCAGCCTCCGACTAGCGGGGGGAAACAATGAGCAGTTCTTC,TRBD2,TRBJ2-1,.,TRBV5-1